Ten or more counts support the clone carrying this T cell receptor (beta chain). Thyroid surgery took place with no prior treatment in any patient. TCRdb redid the clone calls on the PCR reads using MiXCR. The sample has tens of thousands of clones; around a quarter are singletons. Germline CDR1 SGDLS, CDR2 YYNGEE. Trimming removed 0 bases from V and 0 bases from J, with 18 bases in between. The CDR3 consists of 18 residues. This sample is drawn from a study of metastatic and nonmetastatic thyroid tumors. This receptor was identified in a female donor with papillary thyroid cancer or a benign thyroid nodule (not recorded which). Some clones in this sample may be carry-over from other donors' samples. Sequencing was carried out using blood. The chain is built from TRBV9 and TRBJ2-5, with a weak D call TRBD1 (6 bases). The CDR3 coding sequence is TGTGCCAGCAGCGTAGCCACTCAGGGTGGGGGCCACCAAGAGACCCAGTACTTC. It is translated as CASSVATQGGGHQETQYF. Using reference TRBV9 and TRBJ2-5 for the parts outside the CDR3, the full variable domain is DSGVTQTPKHLITATGQRVTLRCSPRSGDLSVYWYQQSLDQGLQFLIQYYNGEERAKGNILERFSAQQFPDLHSELNLSSLELGDSALYFCASSVATQGGGHQETQYFGPGTRLLVL.